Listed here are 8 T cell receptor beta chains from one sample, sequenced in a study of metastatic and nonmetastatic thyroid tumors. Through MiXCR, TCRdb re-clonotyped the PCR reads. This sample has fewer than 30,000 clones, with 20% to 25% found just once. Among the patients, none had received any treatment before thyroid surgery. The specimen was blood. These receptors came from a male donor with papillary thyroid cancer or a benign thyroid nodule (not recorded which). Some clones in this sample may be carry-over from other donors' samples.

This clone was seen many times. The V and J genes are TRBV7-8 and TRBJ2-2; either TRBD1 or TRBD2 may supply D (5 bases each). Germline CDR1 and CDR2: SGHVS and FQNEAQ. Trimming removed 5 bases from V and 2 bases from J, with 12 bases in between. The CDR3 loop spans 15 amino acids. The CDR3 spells CASSPGTGNTGELFF. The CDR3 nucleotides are TGTGCCAGCAGCCCCGGGACGGGAAACACCGGGGAGCTGTTTTTT.

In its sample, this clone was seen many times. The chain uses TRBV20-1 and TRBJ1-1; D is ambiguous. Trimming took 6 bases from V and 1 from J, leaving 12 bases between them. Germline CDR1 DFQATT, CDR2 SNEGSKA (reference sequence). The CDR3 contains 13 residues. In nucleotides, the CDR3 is TGCAGTGCATCTCCCAACTCGAACACTGAAGCTTTCTTT. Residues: CSASPNSNTEAFF.

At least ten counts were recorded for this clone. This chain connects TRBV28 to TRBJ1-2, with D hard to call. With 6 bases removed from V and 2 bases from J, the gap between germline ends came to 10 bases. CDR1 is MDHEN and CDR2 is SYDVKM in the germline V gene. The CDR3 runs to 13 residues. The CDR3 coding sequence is TGTGCCAGCAGACTAACAGACAACTATGGCTACACCTTC. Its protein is CASRLTDNYGYTF.

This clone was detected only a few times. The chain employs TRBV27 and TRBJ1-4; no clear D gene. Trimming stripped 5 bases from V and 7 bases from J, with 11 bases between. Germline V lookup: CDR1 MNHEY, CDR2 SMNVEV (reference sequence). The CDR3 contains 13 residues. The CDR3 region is CASSPFDGEKLFF. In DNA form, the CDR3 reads TGTGCCAGCAGTCCCTTCGACGGTGAAAAACTGTTTTTT. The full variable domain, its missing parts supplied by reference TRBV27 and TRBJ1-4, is EAQVTQNPRYLITVTGKKLTVTCSQNMNHEYMSWYRQDPGLGLRQIYYSMNVEVTDKGDVPEGYKVSRKEKRNFPLILESPSPNQTSLYFCASSPFDGEKLFFGSGTQLSVL.

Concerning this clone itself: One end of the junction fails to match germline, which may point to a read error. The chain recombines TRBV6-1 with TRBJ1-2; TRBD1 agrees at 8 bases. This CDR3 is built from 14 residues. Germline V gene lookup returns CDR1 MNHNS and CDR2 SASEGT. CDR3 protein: CDSSEAGTGYGYTF. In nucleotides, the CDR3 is TGTGACAGCAGTGAAGCAGGGACAGGCTATGGGTACACCTTC.

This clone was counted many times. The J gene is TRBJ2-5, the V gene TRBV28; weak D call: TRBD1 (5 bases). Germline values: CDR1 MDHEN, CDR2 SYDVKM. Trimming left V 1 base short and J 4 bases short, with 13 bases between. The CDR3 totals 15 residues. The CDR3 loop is CASSLFQTVGETQYF. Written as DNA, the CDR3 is TGTGCCAGCAGTTTATTCCAGACAGTGGGAGAGACCCAGTACTTC.

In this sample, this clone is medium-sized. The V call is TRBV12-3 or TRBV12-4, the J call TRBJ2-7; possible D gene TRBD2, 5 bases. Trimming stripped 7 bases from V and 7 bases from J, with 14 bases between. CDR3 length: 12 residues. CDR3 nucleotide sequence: TGTGCCAGCAACGGCGGGCCGGGAGAGCAGTACTTC. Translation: CASNGGPGEQYF.

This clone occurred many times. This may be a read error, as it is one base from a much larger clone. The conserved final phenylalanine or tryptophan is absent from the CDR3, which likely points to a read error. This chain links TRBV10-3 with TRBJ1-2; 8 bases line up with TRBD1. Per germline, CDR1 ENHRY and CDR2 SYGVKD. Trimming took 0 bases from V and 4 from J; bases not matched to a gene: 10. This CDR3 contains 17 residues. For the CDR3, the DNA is TGTGCCATCAGTGAGTCAGTCGGGCAGGGGGCAGGCTATGGCTACACCCTC. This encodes CAISESVGQGAGYGYTL.